This T cell receptor (beta chain) emerged from a study of CD8+CD57+ T cells in acquired aplastic anemia. Sequencing was done on patients that had shown CD8+CD57+ cell expansion by flow cytometry. This CDR3 region has 14 residues. Looked up from germline, CDR1 is SGHRS and CDR2 is YFSETQ. Deletions cut 1 base from V and 2 bases from J, with 9 bases between. This clonotype was picked up many times. Genomic DNA was employed as the template in profiling TCR beta VDJ and CDR3. TCRdb independently ran MiXCR on the reads; one entry per CDR3 protein. The sample lists 200,000 or so distinct CDR3 sequences; under 55% were seen once.

This TCR came from a human donor with aplastic anemia. V and J are TRBV5-1 and TRBJ2-5, with D unresolved. Source material: sorted CD4+, CD8+, or CD8+CD57+ T cells (not recorded which) from PBMCs. Here the CDR3 DNA reads TGCGCCAGCAGCTTGCCCCCGGCGCAAGAGACCCAGTACTTC. This translates into CASSLPPAQETQYF.